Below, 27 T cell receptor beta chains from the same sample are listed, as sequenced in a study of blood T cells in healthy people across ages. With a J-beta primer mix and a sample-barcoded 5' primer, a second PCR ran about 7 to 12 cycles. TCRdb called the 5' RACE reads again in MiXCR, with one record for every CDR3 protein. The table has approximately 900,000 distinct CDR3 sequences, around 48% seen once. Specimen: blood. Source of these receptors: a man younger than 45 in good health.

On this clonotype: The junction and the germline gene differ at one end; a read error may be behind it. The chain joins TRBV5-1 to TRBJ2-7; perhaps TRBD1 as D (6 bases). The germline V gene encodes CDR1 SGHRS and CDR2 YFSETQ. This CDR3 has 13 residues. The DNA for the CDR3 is TGCGTCAGCTCCGAGCTGAAACAGGGAGAGCAGTACTTC. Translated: CVSSELKQGEQYF.

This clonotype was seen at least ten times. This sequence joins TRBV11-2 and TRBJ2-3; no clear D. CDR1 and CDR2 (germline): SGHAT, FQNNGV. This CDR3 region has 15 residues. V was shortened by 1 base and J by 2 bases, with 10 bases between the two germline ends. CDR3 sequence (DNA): TGTGCCAGCAGCTTAGCGGTTAAGAACACAGATACGCAGTATTTT. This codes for CASSLAVKNTDTQYF.

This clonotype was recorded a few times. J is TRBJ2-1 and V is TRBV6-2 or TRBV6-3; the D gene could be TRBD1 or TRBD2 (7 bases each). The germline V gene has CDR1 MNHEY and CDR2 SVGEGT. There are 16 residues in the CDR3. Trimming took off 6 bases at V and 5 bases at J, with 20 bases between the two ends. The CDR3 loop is CASSPRGGGPHNEQFF. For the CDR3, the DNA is TGTGCCAGCAGCCCCAGGGGAGGGGGCCCCCACAATGAGCAGTTCTTC.

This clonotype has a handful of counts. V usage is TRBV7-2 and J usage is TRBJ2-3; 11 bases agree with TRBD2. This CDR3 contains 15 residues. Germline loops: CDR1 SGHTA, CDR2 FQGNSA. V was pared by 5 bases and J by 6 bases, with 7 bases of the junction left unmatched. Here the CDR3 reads CASSPASGGWDTQYF. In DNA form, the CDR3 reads TGTGCCAGCAGCCCCGCTAGCGGGGGGTGGGATACGCAGTATTTT.

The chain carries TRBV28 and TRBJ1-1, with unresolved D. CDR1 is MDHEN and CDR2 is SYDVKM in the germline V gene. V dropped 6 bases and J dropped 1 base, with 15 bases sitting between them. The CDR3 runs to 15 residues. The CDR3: CASSPSPAGNTEAFF. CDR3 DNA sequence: TGTGCCAGCAGCCCTAGCCCGGCGGGGAACACTGAAGCTTTCTTT. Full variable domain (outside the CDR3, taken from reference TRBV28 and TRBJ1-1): DVKVTQSSRYLVKRTGEKVFLECVQDMDHENMFWYRQDPGLGLRLIYFSYDVKMKEKGDIPEGYSVSREKKERFSLILESASTNQTSMYLCASSPSPAGNTEAFFGQGTRLTVV.

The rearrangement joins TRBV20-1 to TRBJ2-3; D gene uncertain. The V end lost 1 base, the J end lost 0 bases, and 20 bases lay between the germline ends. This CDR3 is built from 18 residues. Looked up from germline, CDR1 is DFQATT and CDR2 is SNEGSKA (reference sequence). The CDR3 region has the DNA TGCAGTGCTAGAGTCGTATTTTTGGGCCTCATTAGCACAGATACGCAGTATTTT. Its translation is CSARVVFLGLISTDTQYF.

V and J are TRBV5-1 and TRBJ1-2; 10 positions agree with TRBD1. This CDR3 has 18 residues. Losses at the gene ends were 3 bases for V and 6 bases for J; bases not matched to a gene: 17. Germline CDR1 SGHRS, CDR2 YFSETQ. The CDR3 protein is CASSSPTGTGVFGDGYTF. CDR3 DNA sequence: TGCGCCAGCAGCTCGCCCACCGGGACAGGGGTCTTCGGGGATGGCTACACCTTC. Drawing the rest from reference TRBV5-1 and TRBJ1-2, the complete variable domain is KAGVTQTPRYLIKTRGQQVTLSCSPISGHRSVSWYQQTPGQGLQFLFEYFSETQRNKGNFPGRFSGRQFSNSRSEMNVSTLELGDSALYLCASSSPTGTGVFGDGYTFGSGTRLTVV.

The CDR3 sequence is CASSPTSGASETQYF. CDR3 coding DNA: TGTGCCAGCAGCCCGACGAGCGGGGCCTCTGAGACCCAGTACTTC. The rearrangement uses TRBV7-3 and TRBJ2-5, with 7 nucleotides matching TRBD2. This CDR3 is 15 amino acids long. CDR1 is SGHTA and CDR2 is FQGTGA in the germline V gene. The J segment lost 5 bases and the V segment lost 5 bases, leaving 11 bases of the junction unmatched.

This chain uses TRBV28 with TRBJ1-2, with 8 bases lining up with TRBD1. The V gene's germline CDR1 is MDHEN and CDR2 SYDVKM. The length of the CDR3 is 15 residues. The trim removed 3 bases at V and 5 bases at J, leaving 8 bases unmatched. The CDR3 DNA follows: TGTGCCAGCAGTTTTAGGATCGGACAGGGATATGGCTACACCTTC. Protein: CASSFRIGQGYGYTF.

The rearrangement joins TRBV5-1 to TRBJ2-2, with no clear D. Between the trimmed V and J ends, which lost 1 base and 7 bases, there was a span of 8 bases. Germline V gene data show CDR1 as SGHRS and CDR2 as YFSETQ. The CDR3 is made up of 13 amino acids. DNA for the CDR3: TGCGCCAGCAGCTTGAGAGAGGTCGGGGAGCTGTTTTTT. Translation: CASSLREVGELFF.

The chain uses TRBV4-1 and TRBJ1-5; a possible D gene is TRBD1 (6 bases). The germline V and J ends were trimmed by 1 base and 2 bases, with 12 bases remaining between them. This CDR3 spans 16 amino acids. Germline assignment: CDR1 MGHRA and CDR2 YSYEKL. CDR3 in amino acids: CASSQAPRGRNQPQHF. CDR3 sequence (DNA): TGCGCCAGCAGCCAAGCCCCCAGGGGCCGCAATCAGCCCCAGCATTTT.

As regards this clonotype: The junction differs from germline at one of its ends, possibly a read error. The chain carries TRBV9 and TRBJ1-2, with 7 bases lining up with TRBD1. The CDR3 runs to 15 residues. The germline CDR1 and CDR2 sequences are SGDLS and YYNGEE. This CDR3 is CASSVSGTVNYDYTF. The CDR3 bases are TGTGCCAGCAGCGTATCCGGGACAGTAAACTATGACTACACCTTC. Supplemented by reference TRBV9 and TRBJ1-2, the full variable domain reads DSGVTQTPKHLITATGQRVTLRCSPRSGDLSVYWYQQSLDQGLQFLIQYYNGEERAKGNILERFSAQQFPDLHSELNLSSLELGDSALYFCASSVSGTVNYDYTFGSGTRLTVV.

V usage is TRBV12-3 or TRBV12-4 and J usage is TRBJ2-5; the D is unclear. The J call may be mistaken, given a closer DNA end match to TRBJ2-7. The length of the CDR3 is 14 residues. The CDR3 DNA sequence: TGTGCCAGCAGTTTAGAATGGCACTCTTACGAGCAGTACTTC. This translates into CASSLEWHSYEQYF.

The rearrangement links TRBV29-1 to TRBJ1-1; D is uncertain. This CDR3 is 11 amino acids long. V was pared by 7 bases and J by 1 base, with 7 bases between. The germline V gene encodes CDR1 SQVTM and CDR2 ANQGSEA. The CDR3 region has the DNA TGCAGCGCTGACGAGAACACTGAAGCTTTCTTT. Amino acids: CSADENTEAFF.

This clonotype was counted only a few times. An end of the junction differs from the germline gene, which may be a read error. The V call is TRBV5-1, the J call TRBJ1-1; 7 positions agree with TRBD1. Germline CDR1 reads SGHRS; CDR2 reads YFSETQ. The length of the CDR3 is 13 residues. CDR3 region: CASRYTGDTEAFF. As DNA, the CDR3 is TGTGCCAGCAGGTACACAGGGGACACTGAAGCTTTCTTT.

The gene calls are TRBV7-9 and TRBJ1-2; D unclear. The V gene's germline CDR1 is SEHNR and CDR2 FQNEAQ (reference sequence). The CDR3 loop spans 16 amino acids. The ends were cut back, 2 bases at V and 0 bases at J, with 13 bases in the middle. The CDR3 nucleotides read TGTGCCAGCAGCTTAATAGGAGCCGTAGCTAACTATGGCTACACCTTC. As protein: CASSLIGAVANYGYTF.

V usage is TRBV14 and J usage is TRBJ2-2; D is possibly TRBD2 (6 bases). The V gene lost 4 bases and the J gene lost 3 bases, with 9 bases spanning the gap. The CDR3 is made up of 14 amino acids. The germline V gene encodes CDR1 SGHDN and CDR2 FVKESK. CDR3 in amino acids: CASSRDSDTGELFF. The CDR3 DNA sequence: TGTGCCAGCAGCCGGGACTCAGACACCGGGGAGCTGTTTTTT.

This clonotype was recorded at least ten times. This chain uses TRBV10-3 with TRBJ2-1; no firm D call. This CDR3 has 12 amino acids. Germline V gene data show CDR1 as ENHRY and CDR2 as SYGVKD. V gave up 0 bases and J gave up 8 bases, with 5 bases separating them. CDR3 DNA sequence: TGTGCCATCAGTGAGTCGAATGATGAGCAGTTCTTC. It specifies CAISESNDEQFF.

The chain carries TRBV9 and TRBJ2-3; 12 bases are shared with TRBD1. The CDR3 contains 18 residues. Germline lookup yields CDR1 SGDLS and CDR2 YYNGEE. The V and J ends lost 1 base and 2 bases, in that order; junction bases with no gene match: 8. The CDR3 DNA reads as TGTGCCAGCAGCGTAAAATCTGGGACAGGGGGCATCACAGATACGCAGTATTTT. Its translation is CASSVKSGTGGITDTQYF.

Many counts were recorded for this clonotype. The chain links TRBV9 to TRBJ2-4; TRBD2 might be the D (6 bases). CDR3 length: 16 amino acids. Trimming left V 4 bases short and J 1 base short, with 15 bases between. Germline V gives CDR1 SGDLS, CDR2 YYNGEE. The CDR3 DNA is TGTGCCAGCAGCCCCGACCTCGGAGGGGCCAAAAACATTCAGTACTTC. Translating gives CASSPDLGGAKNIQYF.

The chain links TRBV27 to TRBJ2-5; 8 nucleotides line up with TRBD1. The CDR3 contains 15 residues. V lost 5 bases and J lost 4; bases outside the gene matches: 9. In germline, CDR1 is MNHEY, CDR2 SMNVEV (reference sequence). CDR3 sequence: CASSTLDRAGETQYF. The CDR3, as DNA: TGTGCCAGCAGTACGCTGGACAGGGCAGGAGAGACCCAGTACTTC.

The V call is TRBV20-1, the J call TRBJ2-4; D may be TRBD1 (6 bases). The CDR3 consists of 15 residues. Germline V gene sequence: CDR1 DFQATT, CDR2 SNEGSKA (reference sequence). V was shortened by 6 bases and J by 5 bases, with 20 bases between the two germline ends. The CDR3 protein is CSADGQPVRENIQYF. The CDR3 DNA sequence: TGCAGTGCCGACGGACAGCCTGTACGGGAAAACATTCAGTACTTC.

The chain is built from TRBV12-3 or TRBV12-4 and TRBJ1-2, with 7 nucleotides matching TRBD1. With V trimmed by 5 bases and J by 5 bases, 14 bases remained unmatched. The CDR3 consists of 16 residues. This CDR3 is CASSPYGTELLYGYTF. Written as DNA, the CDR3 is TGTGCCAGCAGTCCGTACGGGACAGAGCTCTTGTATGGCTACACCTTC.

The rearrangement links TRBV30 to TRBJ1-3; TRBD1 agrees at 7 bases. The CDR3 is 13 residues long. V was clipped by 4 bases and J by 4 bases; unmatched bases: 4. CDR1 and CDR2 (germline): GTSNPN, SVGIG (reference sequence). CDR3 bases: TGTGCCTGGAAGACAGGGTCGGGAAACACCATATATTTT. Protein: CAWKTGSGNTIYF.

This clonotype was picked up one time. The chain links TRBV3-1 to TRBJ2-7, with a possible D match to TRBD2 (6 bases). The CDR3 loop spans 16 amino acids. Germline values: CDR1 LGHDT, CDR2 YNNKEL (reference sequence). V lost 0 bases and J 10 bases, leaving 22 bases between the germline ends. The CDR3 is CASSQETAGDWEAQYF. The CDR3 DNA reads TGTGCCAGCAGCCAAGAAACAGCGGGCGATTGGGAGGCCCAGTACTTC.

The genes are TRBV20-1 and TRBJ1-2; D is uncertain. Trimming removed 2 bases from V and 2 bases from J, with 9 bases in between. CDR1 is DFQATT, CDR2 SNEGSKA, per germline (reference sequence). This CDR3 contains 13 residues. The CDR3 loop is CSARLEGNYGYTF. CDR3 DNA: TGCAGTGCTAGACTTGAGGGAAACTATGGCTACACCTTC.

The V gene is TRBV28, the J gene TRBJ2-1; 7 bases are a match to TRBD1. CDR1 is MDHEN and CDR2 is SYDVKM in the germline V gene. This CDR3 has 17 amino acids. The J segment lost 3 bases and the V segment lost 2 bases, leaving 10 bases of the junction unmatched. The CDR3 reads CASSLREQGTVYNEQFF. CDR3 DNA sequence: TGTGCCAGCAGTTTAAGGGAACAGGGGACGGTCTACAATGAGCAGTTCTTC. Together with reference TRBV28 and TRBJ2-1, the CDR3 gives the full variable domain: DVKVTQSSRYLVKRTGEKVFLECVQDMDHENMFWYRQDPGLGLRLIYFSYDVKMKEKGDIPEGYSVSREKKERFSLILESASTNQTSMYLCASSLREQGTVYNEQFFGPGTRLTVL.